These 32 T cell receptor beta chains came from one sample sequenced in a study of tumor-infiltrating lymphocytes in primary liver carcinoma (dated by TCRdb to about 2017). The instrument given in TCRdb is Illumina HiSeq 2500. TCRbeta-specific cDNA was reverse-transcribed from about 520 ng total RNA using a constant-region primer and ProtoScript II reverse transcriptase. Construction of the TCRbeta libraries relied on three nested rounds of multiplex PCR, following a slightly modified ARM-PCR procedure. The first two PCR rounds used multiplex TRBV1-TRBV30 forward primers with a Cbeta reverse primer, each for about 11 cycles. TCRdb's own reprocessing of the public reads used fastp at Q25 and MiXCR and kept productive beta chains. Entries are consolidated by CDR3 protein sequence, retaining the most common genes and DNA. For this sample there are 190,000 or so distinct CDR3 sequences; 65% appear just once. The ten largest clonotypes hold around 7.1% of the sample.

TRIzol reagent was used to extract blood RNA from unsorted whole blood, while the DNeasy Blood & Tissue kit provided the germline DNA. The sample was peripheral blood. The source of these receptors is a woman aged 60-70 years with primary liver carcinoma and hepatitis B virus infection.

Turning to this clonotype: Given a much more abundant clone one base away, this may be a read error. The V and J genes are TRBV10-3 and TRBJ2-2; 14 positions agree with TRBD2. The CDR3 consists of 15 residues. Looked up from germline, CDR1 is ENHRY and CDR2 is SYGVKD. CDR3 sequence (DNA): TGTGCCACTCCCGGGACTAGCGGGAGCAGCGGGAAGCTGTTTTTT. Protein: CATPGTSGSSGKLFF.

CDR3 sequence (DNA): TGTGCCACTAGCTTAGAGAGGGCGGGAGGCCACAACTCCTACGAGCAGTACTTC. Translation gives CATSLERAGGHNSYEQYF. The V call is TRBV11-3, the J call TRBJ2-7; 8 bases match TRBD2. J gave up 0 bases and V 10 bases, and 20 bases lay outside the gene matches. The germline CDR1 and CDR2 sequences are SGHNT and YENEEA. The CDR3 totals 18 residues.

The genes are TRBV11-2 and TRBJ2-2; a weak D match, TRBD2 (6 bases). The ends were cut back, 4 bases at V and 3 bases at J, with 15 bases in the middle. In germline, CDR1 is SGHAT, CDR2 FQNNGV. The CDR3 contains 16 residues. The chain's CDR3 is CASSSGLIKDTGELFF. In DNA form, the CDR3 reads TGTGCCAGCAGCTCCGGACTAATTAAGGACACCGGGGAGCTGTTTTTT.

The chain is built from TRBV5-4 and TRBJ2-3; D possibly corresponds to TRBD2 (5 bases). Looked up from germline, CDR1 is SGHNT and CDR2 is YYREEE (reference sequence). V dropped 4 bases and J dropped 0 bases, with 15 bases sitting between them. This CDR3 is 16 amino acids long. CDR3 bases: TGTGCCAGCAGCCTTAGACTATCGGGAAGCACAGATACGCAGTATTTT. It specifies CASSLRLSGSTDTQYF.

A note on this clonotype: One end of the junction is discordant with germline, which a read error may explain. The gene calls are TRBV6-6 and TRBJ2-7, with TRBD1 as a possible D gene (6 bases). Germline CDR1 is MNHNY and CDR2 is SVGAGI (reference sequence). The CDR3 length is 17 residues. In nucleotides, the CDR3 is TGTGCCAGCAGCTCCGCACCGGGACATGGGTCTTCCTACGCGCAGTACTTC. Its translation: CASSSAPGHGSSYAQYF.

To note about this clonotype: A much larger clonotype is one base distant, so this may be a read error. This rearrangement joins TRBV24-1 to TRBJ2-5, with 7 bases fitting TRBD1. The CDR3 runs to 14 residues. CDR1 KGHDR and CDR2 SFDVKD come from the germline V gene. The CDR3 loop reads CATQKGGGQGTQYF. For the CDR3, the DNA is TGTGCCACCCAGAAAGGGGGCGGCCAAGGGACCCAGTACTTC.

This clonotype showed up just a few times. The chain links TRBV28 to TRBJ1-3; 9 bases match TRBD1. V was pared by 5 bases and J by 7 bases, with 9 bases of the junction left unmatched. The germline gives CDR1 MDHEN, CDR2 SYDVKM. The CDR3 spans 15 residues. The CDR3 region has the DNA TGTGCCAGCAGTGTTCCGGGACAGGGTTCGAACACCATATATTTT. Translating it yields CASSVPGQGSNTIYF.

Remarks on this clonotype: Mismatch with germline at one junction end may stem from a read error. CDR3 region: CASSPAGRYNEQLF. In DNA form, the CDR3 reads TGTGCCAGTAGCCCCGCTGGTAGATACAATGAGCAGCTCTTC. The V call is TRBV11-3, the J call TRBJ2-1; no firm D call. The CDR3 runs to 14 residues. Per the germline V gene, CDR1 is SGHNT and CDR2 is YENEEA.

This clonotype was seen at least ten times. V gene TRBV29-1 combines with J gene TRBJ2-3, with D maybe TRBD2 (5 bases). CDR3 length: 15 amino acids. V was trimmed by 6 bases and J by 1 base, leaving 17 bases between them. Germline CDR1 is SQVTM and CDR2 is ANQGSEA. The CDR3 bases are TGCAGCGTGCTCCCAGTGATCGGGGGCACAGATACGCAGTATTTT. As protein: CSVLPVIGGTDTQYF.

CDR3 protein: CASTLFSSGSSSEQFF. CDR3 DNA sequence: TGTGCCAGTACCTTATTTTCTAGCGGGAGTTCCAGTGAGCAGTTCTTC. The rearrangement links TRBV11-2 to TRBJ2-1; 10 bases are a match to TRBD2. The CDR3 has 16 amino acids. The J segment lost 9 bases and the V segment lost 9 bases, leaving 17 bases of the junction unmatched. CDR1 is SGHAT and CDR2 is FQNNGV in the germline V gene. Based on the CDR3 plus reference TRBV11-2 and TRBJ2-1, the full variable domain is EAGVAQSPRYKIIEKRQSVAFWCNPISGHATLYWYQQILGQGPKLLIQFQNNGVVDDSQLPKDRFSAERLKGVDSTLKIQPAKLEDSAVYLCASTLFSSGSSSEQFFGPGTRLTVL.

With regard to this clonotype: The conserved phenylalanine or tryptophan is not found at the CDR3 terminus, so this likely reflects a read error. This sequence joins TRBV6-5 and TRBJ1-1; TRBD1 matches at 7 bases. The germline V gene has CDR1 MNHEY and CDR2 SVGAGI. The CDR3 sequence is 14 residues long. Germline trimming cut 7 bases from V and 1 base from J; bases unmatched to any gene: 6. The DNA for the CDR3 is TGTGCCAGCAACACCGGGACAGCGAACACTGAAGCTTTCATT. As protein: CASNTGTANTEAFI.

On this clonotype itself: This may arise from a read error, as a much more abundant clone is one base away. The chain employs TRBV6-5 and TRBJ1-1, with 8 nucleotides matching TRBD1. The J segment lost 4 bases and the V segment lost 5 bases, leaving 18 bases of the junction unmatched. CDR1 MNHEY and CDR2 SVGAGI come from the germline V gene. The CDR3 runs to 18 residues. The CDR3 here is CASSPIRTGWDQGTEAFF. In nucleotides, the CDR3 is TGTGCCAGCAGTCCTATCCGGACAGGGTGGGATCAGGGCACTGAAGCTTTCTTT.

In its sample, this clonotype was seen a few times. A much larger clone sits a single nucleotide away, making a read error possible. In DNA, the CDR3 is TGTGCCAGCAGTTACCGACTTGGGCAGCCCCAGCATTTT. This gives the protein CASSYRLGQPQHF. The chain combines TRBV6-2 or TRBV6-3 with TRBJ1-5; no clear D gene. V was clipped by 2 bases and J by 7 bases, with 9 bases between them. The germline V gene has CDR1 MNHEY and CDR2 SVGEGT. The CDR3 totals 13 residues.

This clonotype is classed as medium-sized. The rearrangement joins TRBV11-2 to TRBJ2-7; TRBD2 matches 9 bases. The CDR3 extends over 14 amino acids. V trimming: 4 bases; J trimming: 1 base; junction bases outside the gene matches: 2. Germline values: CDR1 SGHAT, CDR2 FQNNGV. The CDR3 here is CASSSSGRSYEQYF. CDR3 DNA sequence: TGTGCCAGCAGCTCCAGCGGGAGGTCCTACGAGCAGTACTTC.

The genes are TRBV5-6 and TRBJ1-2, with D tentatively TRBD1 (6 bases). Trimming stripped 0 bases from V and 4 bases from J, with 19 bases between. This CDR3 has 17 residues. Germline V gene data show CDR1 as SGHDT and CDR2 as YYEEEE. The DNA of the CDR3 is TGTGCCAGCAGCTTGGCCTGGGGGGGCAGAACGATCTATGGCTACACCTTC. Translating gives CASSLAWGGRTIYGYTF. Complete variable domain (other parts from reference TRBV5-6 and TRBJ1-2): DAGVTQSPTHLIKTRGQQVTLRCSPKSGHDTVSWYQQALGQGPQFIFQYYEEEERQRGNFPDRFSGHQFPNYSSELNVNALLLGDSALYLCASSLAWGGRTIYGYTFGSGTRLTVV.

Worth noting for this clonotype: No conserved phenylalanine or tryptophan is present at the end of the CDR3, so a read error is the likely explanation. The DNA is omitted, as the CDR3 cannot be located on it reliably, and the CDR3 follows TCRdb's listing. The chain links TRBV11-3 to TRBJ1-6; TRBD1, the table's D call, lacks a check against the DNA. The CDR3 comprises 12 residues, both ends counted. CDR1 is SGHNT, CDR2 YENEEA, per germline. This CDR3 reads CASSCTGQVQHL.

This clonotype was detected once. One base away lies a much larger clone, so this may be a sequencing read error. V usage is TRBV6-1 and J usage is TRBJ2-2, with a tentative D call TRBD2 (6 bases). Germline values: CDR1 MNHNS, CDR2 SASEGT. CDR3 length equals 15 residues. In DNA, the CDR3 is TGTGCCAGCAGGACCGGGACGGCGGCCACCGGGGGGCTGTTTTTT. Translated: CASRTGTAATGGLFF.

The chain combines TRBV15 with TRBJ2-3; 10 bases fit TRBD2. The CDR3 consists of 16 residues. Germline CDR1 reads LNHNV; CDR2 reads YYDKDF (reference sequence). V was clipped by 1 base and J by 4 bases; unmatched bases: 5. The DNA for the CDR3 is TGTGCCACCAGCAGAGCAGCGGGAGGGCCGCCAGATACGCAGTATTTT. It encodes CATSRAAGGPPDTQYF.

As concerns this clonotype: This may be a read error: a much more frequent sequence differs by one nucleotide. The chain carries TRBV29-1 and TRBJ1-1; D is unresolved. Trimming left V 8 bases short and J 1 base short, with 14 bases between. CDR1 is SQVTM and CDR2 is ANQGSEA in the germline V gene. The CDR3 totals 13 residues. CDR3 bases: TGCAGCACCGGGGAAGGATCGAACACTGAAGCTTTCTTT. Protein: CSTGEGSNTEAFF.

This clonotype was counted once. The conserved phenylalanine or tryptophan is not found at the CDR3 terminus, so this likely reflects a read error. The chain's CDR3 is CTSTRRSLAKNIQYI. The CDR3 nucleotides read TGCACCAGCACCAGACGAAGCCTAGCCAAAAACATACAGTACATC. The V gene is TRBV10-1, the J gene TRBJ2-4; D is perhaps TRBD2 (5 bases). Germline CDR1 WNHNN, CDR2 SYGVQD (reference sequence). The CDR3 runs 15 residues.

This clonotype was seen many times. This chain links TRBV7-9 with TRBJ1-2; the match to TRBD1 covers 9 bases. Germline assignment: CDR1 SEHNR and CDR2 FQNEAQ (reference sequence). The length of the CDR3 is 15 residues. Trimming took 5 bases from V and 2 from J; bases not matched to a gene: 6. Written as DNA, the CDR3 is TGTGCCAGCAGCCCCACAGGGGGCAAGAACTATGGCTACACCTTC. Amino acid sequence: CASSPTGGKNYGYTF. Full variable domain (outside the CDR3, taken from reference TRBV7-9 and TRBJ1-2): DTGVSQNPRHKITKRGQNVTFRCDPISEHNRLYWYRQTLGQGPEFLTYFQNEAQLEKSRLLSDRFSAERPKGSFSTLEIQRTEQGDSAMYLCASSPTGGKNYGYTFGSGTRLTVV.

This chain links TRBV11-2 with TRBJ1-6; 8 nucleotides match TRBD1. CDR3 length equals 15 residues. Germline V CDR1 and CDR2: SGHAT, FQNNGV. After removal of 1 base from V and 10 bases from J, the junction contained 6 bases not matched to a gene. CDR3 amino acids: CASSLAGGAYSPLHF. CDR3 nucleotides: TGTGCCAGCAGCTTAGCAGGGGGCGCGTACTCACCCCTCCACTTT.

This clonotype has only one observation. The chain carries TRBV2 and TRBJ2-6; D is uncertain. Germline CDR1 is SNHLY and CDR2 is FYNNEI. CDR3 length equals 13 residues. Trimming cost V 8 bases and J 6 bases, with 11 bases left between them. The CDR3 nucleotides read TGTGCCAGCCGGATTTCTAAGGCCAACGTCCTGACTTTC. Encoded protein: CASRISKANVLTF.

To note about this clonotype: A read error may be the cause here, since a much bigger clone is one base away. This rearrangement joins TRBV6-5 to TRBJ2-2; 8 nucleotides line up with TRBD2. V gave up 0 bases and J gave up 2 bases; unmatched junction bases: 8. This CDR3 region has 18 residues. The germline V gene encodes CDR1 MNHEY and CDR2 SVGAGI. CDR3 sequence: CASSYSIREGRNTGELFF. The CDR3 DNA reads TGTGCCAGCAGTTACTCGATTCGGGAGGGGAGAAACACCGGGGAGCTGTTTTTT.

This clonotype was observed at least ten times. The chain uses TRBV5-4 and TRBJ2-2; D unresolved. Germline assignment: CDR1 SGHNT and CDR2 YYREEE (reference sequence). The length of the CDR3 is 15 residues. The V gene lost 0 bases and the J gene lost 0 bases, with 6 bases spanning the gap. The CDR3, as DNA: TGTGCCAGCAGCTTGGGTAGCCCGAACACCGGGGAGCTGTTTTTT. Amino acid sequence: CASSLGSPNTGELFF.

The chain recombines TRBV30 with TRBJ1-2, with D unresolved. CDR3 length: 13 residues. Germline CDR1 reads GTSNPN; CDR2 reads SVGIG (reference sequence). V was cut by 5 bases and J by 4 bases, with 14 bases left in between. The CDR3 sequence is CAWDRHNSYGYTF. The CDR3 DNA is TGTGCCTGGGACCGGCACAACAGCTATGGCTACACCTTC.

Concerning this clonotype itself: Germline and junction disagree at one end, which may indicate a read error. The V call is TRBV5-4, the J call TRBJ2-1; 11 nucleotides match TRBD2. Germline CDR1 and CDR2: SGHNT and YYREEE (reference sequence). This CDR3 comprises 17 residues. CDR3 region: CASGFGPGTSGANEQFF. CDR3 DNA: TGTGCCAGCGGCTTCGGACCAGGGACTAGCGGAGCCAATGAGCAGTTCTTC.

Points on this clonotype: An end of the junction differs from the germline gene, which may be a read error. V and J are TRBV6-1 and TRBJ2-5; 8 bases map to TRBD1. From germline, CDR1 is MNHNS and CDR2 SASEGT. The CDR3 runs 12 residues. CDR3 protein: CASNETGGTQYF. CDR3 nucleotides: TGTGCCAGCAATGAAACAGGGGGGACCCAGTACTTC.

Remarks on this clonotype: The junction departs from the called germline gene at one end, perhaps through a read error. The chain combines TRBV11-1 with TRBJ2-7, with D perhaps being TRBD1 or TRBD2 (5 bases each). The CDR3 runs to 14 residues. In germline, CDR1 is SGHAT, CDR2 FQDESV (reference sequence). The CDR3 here is CASSSRDGPYEQYF. CDR3 nucleotides: TGTGCCAGCAGCTCCCGGGACGGGCCTTACGAGCAGTATTTC.

CDR3: CASSQGRQRTNAEAFF. For the CDR3, the DNA is TGTGCCAGCAGCCAAGGACGACAGCGGACAAACGCTGAAGCTTTCTTT. The chain couples TRBV14 to TRBJ1-1; D may be TRBD1 (5 bases). The CDR3 has 16 amino acids. V shed 1 base and J shed 6 bases, with 18 bases lying between them. Germline CDR1 and CDR2: SGHDN and FVKESK.

This chain joins TRBV28 and TRBJ2-1; D might be TRBD1 (5 bases). CDR1 is MDHEN and CDR2 is SYDVKM in the germline V gene. The ends were cut back, 2 bases at V and 7 bases at J, with 15 bases in the middle. The CDR3 covers 15 residues. The CDR3 bases are TGTGCCAGCAGTTTAGTTGGGGCATCTGGGAATGAGCAGTTCTTC. This translates into CASSLVGASGNEQFF. Drawing the rest from reference TRBV28 and TRBJ2-1, the complete variable domain is DVKVTQSSRYLVKRTGEKVFLECVQDMDHENMFWYRQDPGLGLRLIYFSYDVKMKEKGDIPEGYSVSREKKERFSLILESASTNQTSMYLCASSLVGASGNEQFFGPGTRLTVL.

On this clonotype itself: Given a much more abundant clone one base away, this may be a read error. The V and J genes are TRBV28 and TRBJ2-6; D unresolved. The CDR3 is 14 amino acids. The V gene's germline CDR1 is MDHEN and CDR2 SYDVKM. The CDR3, as DNA: TGTGTCAGCAGTTTTTGGTCTGGGGCCAACGTCCTGACTTTC. It encodes CVSSFWSGANVLTF.